The 9 T cell receptor beta chains listed next were all sequenced from one sample in a study of T-cell memory formation after mild COVID-19. TCRdb called the 5' RACE reads again in MiXCR, with one record for every CDR3 protein. Of 350,000 to 450,000 distinct CDR3 sequences in the sample, 20% were seen once. The specimen was PBMCs or a T cell subset sorted from them (not recorded which). These receptors came from an adult woman who had mild COVID-19 (a few samples of this study predate the infection). Cell type and time point are not known.

The rearrangement links TRBV11-3 to TRBJ1-5; perhaps TRBD1 as D (6 bases). The CDR3 totals 15 residues. Germline assignment: CDR1 SGHNT and CDR2 YENEEA. V was cut by 6 bases and J by 2 bases, with 14 bases left in between. The CDR3 sequence: CASSRMEGGNQPQHF. The CDR3 DNA follows: TGTGCCAGCAGTAGAATGGAGGGGGGCAATCAGCCCCAGCATTTT.

There are a few counts of this clonotype. V and J are TRBV7-8 and TRBJ2-7; 8 bases match TRBD2. Germline lookup yields CDR1 SGHVS and CDR2 FQNEAQ. The CDR3 is 15 amino acids. V shed 4 bases, J shed 2 bases, and the junction held 7 bases outside the gene matches. The CDR3 DNA sequence: TGTGCCAGCAGCTCCCGGACTAGCAGGGCCTACGAGCAGTACTTC. It yields the protein CASSSRTSRAYEQYF.

The V call is TRBV20-1, the J call TRBJ1-1; no firm D call. The V and J ends lost 5 bases and 0 bases respectively, with 7 bases between them. The CDR3 runs 12 residues. Germline V lookup: CDR1 DFQATT, CDR2 SNEGSKA (reference sequence). CDR3 nucleotide sequence: TGCAGTGCTCCCGGGTTGAACACTGAAGCTTTCTTT. As protein: CSAPGLNTEAFF.

This rearrangement joins TRBV15 to TRBJ2-7; 7 positions agree with TRBD1. V was clipped by 5 bases and J by 0 bases; unmatched bases: 7. The CDR3 has 15 amino acids. The germline V gene has CDR1 LNHNV and CDR2 YYDKDF (reference sequence). In DNA, the CDR3 is TGTGCCACCAGCCCCATTGACAGGGACTCCTACGAGCAGTACTTC. Residues: CATSPIDRDSYEQYF.

This chain joins TRBV27 and TRBJ1-6; perhaps TRBD1 as D (5 bases). CDR1 is MNHEY and CDR2 is SMNVEV in the germline V gene (reference sequence). V lost 0 bases and J 6 bases, leaving 9 bases between the germline ends. The CDR3 has 15 amino acids. CDR3 in DNA: TGTGCCAGCAGTTTATCGGGACCGCTTAATTCACCCCTCCACTTT. The encoded protein is CASSLSGPLNSPLHF.

This clonotype occurred a few times. The chain has TRBV10-3 and TRBJ2-5; 12 nucleotides agree with TRBD2. Germline CDR1 reads ENHRY; CDR2 reads SYGVKD. Trimming removed 8 bases from V and 1 base from J; junction bases left unmatched: 17. There are 19 residues in the CDR3. CDR3 amino acids: CAIGRNRVQLAGGQETQYF. DNA of the CDR3: TGTGCCATCGGAAGAAACAGGGTACAACTAGCGGGAGGCCAAGAGACCCAGTACTTC.

This clonotype was recorded many times. J is TRBJ1-5 and V is TRBV6-6; 9 bases map to TRBD1. This CDR3 has 18 residues. Germline lookup yields CDR1 MNHNY and CDR2 SVGAGI (reference sequence). Trimming took 2 bases from V and 6 from J; bases not matched to a gene: 14. The CDR3 here is CASSYATRGQGISQPQHF. CDR3 sequence (DNA): TGTGCCAGCAGTTACGCGACCCGGGGACAGGGAATTAGTCAGCCCCAGCATTTT.

The chain links TRBV18 to TRBJ1-5; D is unclear. The V end was cut by 2 bases, the J end by 7 bases, with 9 bases between. Germline loops: CDR1 KGHSH, CDR2 LQKENI. The CDR3 contains 13 residues. This CDR3 is CASSPGPEQPQHF. CDR3 DNA: TGTGCCAGCTCACCAGGCCCTGAGCAGCCCCAGCATTTT. Using reference TRBV18 and TRBJ1-5 for the parts outside the CDR3, the full variable domain is NAGVMQNPRHLVRRRGQEARLRCSPMKGHSHVYWYRQLPEEGLKFMVYLQKENIIDESGMPKERFSAEFPKEGPSILRIQQVVRGDSAAYFCASSPGPEQPQHFGDGTRLSIL.

This clonotype turned up a few times. The rearrangement joins TRBV5-1 to TRBJ2-5, with no clear D. This CDR3 region has 14 residues. Germline CDR1 SGHRS, CDR2 YFSETQ. V dropped 6 bases and J dropped 1 base, with 13 bases sitting between them. The chain's CDR3 is CASTLEWGQETQYF. The CDR3 coding sequence is TGCGCCAGCACTTTAGAGTGGGGCCAAGAGACCCAGTACTTC.